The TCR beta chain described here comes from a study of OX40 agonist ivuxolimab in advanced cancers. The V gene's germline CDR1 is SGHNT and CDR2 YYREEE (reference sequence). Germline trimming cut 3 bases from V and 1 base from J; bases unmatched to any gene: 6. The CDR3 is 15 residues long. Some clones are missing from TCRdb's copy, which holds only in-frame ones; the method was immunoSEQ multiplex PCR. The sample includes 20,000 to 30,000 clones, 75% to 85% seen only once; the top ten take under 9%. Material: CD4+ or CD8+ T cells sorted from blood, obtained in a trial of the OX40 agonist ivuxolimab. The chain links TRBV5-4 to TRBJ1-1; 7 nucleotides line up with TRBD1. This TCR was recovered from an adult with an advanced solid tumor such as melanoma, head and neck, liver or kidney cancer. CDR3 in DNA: TGTGCCAGCAGCTCGCTTGACAGGGAGAACACTGAAGCTTTCTTT. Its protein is CASSSLDRENTEAFF.